Sequencing of this T cell receptor beta chain was carried out in a study of T cell changes during pregnancy in multiple sclerosis. TCRdb's copy holds only in-frame clones and misses some; the assay was immunoSEQ multiplex PCR. The sample has about 40,000 clones, around nine tenths seen once; the top ten hold around 1.2%. CDR1 and CDR2 from the germline V gene are SQVTM and ANQGSEA. Between the trimmed V and J ends, which lost 7 bases and 12 bases, there was a span of 13 bases. The CDR3 is 10 residues long. The sample was peripheral blood, taken before pregnancy. The TCR comes from a female donor with multiple sclerosis, enrolled in a pregnancy study. The chain has TRBV29-1 and TRBJ2-1; tentatively, D is TRBD2 (5 bases). The CDR3 nucleotides are TGCAGCGCCCGGGCCGCGGGGCAGTTCTTC. This translates into CSARAAGQFF.